This TCR beta chain was documented in a study of T-cell memory formation after mild COVID-19. This clonotype was detected only a few times. TCRdb ran MiXCR on the 5' RACE reads and lists one entry per CDR3 protein. The sample consists of 300,000 to 350,000 distinct CDR3 sequences, around 19% of them appearing once. This CDR3 has 13 residues. Germline V gives CDR1 MNHEY, CDR2 SMNVEV (reference sequence). Trimming left V 5 bases short and J 8 bases short, with 13 bases between. Material for sequencing was PBMCs or a T cell subset sorted from them (not recorded which). This sequence originates from a man between 18 and 35 years old who had mild COVID-19 (a few samples of this study predate the infection). Cell type and time point are not known. The chain uses TRBV27 and TRBJ2-1, with D hard to call. CDR3 coding DNA: TGTGCCAGCAGTCCCAAGGTTGGGGATGAGCAGTTCTTC. Its translation: CASSPKVGDEQFF.